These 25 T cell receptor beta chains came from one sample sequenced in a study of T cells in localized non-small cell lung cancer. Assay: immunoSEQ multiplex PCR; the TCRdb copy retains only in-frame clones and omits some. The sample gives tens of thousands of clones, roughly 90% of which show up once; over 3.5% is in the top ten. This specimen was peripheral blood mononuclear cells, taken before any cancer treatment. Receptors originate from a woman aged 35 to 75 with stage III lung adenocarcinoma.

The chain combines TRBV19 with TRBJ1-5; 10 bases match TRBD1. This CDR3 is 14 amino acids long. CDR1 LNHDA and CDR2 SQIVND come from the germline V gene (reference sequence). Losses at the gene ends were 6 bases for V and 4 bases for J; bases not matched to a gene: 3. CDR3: CASRGQGWNQPQHF. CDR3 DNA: TGTGCCAGTAGGGGACAGGGGTGGAATCAGCCCCAGCATTTT. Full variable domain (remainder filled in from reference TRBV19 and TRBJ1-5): DGGITQSPKYLFRKEGQNVTLSCEQNLNHDAMYWYRQDPGQGLRLIYYSQIVNDFQKGDIAEGYSVSREKKESFPLTVTSAQKNPTAFYLCASRGQGWNQPQHFGDGTRLSIL.

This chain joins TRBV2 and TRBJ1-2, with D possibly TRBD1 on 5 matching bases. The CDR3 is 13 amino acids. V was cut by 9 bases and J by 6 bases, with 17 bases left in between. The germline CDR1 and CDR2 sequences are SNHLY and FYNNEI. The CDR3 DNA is TGTGCCAGTCAAAGAGGGGAAGACGATGGCTACACCTTC. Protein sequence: CASQRGEDDGYTF.

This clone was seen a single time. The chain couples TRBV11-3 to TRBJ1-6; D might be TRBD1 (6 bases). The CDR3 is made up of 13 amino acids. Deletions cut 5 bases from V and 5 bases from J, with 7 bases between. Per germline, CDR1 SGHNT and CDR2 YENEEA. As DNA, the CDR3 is TGTGCCAGCAGCCGGGACAATAATTCACCCCTCCACTTT. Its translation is CASSRDNNSPLHF. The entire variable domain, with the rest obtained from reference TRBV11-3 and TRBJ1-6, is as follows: EAGVVQSPRYKIIEKKQPVAFWCNPISGHNTLYWYLQNLGQGPELLIRYENEEAVDDSQLPKDRFSAERLKGVDSTLKIQPAELGDSAVYLCASSRDNNSPLHFGNGTRLTVT.

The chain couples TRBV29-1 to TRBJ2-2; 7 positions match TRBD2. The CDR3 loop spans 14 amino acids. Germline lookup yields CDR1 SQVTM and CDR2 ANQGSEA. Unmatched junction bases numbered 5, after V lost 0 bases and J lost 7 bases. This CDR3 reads CSVEEGGSGGELFF. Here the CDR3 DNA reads TGCAGCGTTGAAGAGGGAGGGAGTGGCGGGGAGCTGTTTTTT.

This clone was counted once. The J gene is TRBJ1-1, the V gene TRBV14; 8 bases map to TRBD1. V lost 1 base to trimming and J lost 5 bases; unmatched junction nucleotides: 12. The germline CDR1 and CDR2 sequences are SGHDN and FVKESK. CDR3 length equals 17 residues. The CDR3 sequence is CASSQVQGAFGWTEAFF. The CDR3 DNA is TGTGCCAGCAGCCAAGTCCAGGGGGCGTTTGGTTGGACTGAAGCTTTCTTT. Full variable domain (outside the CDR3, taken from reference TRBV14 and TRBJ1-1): EAGVTQFPSHSVIEKGQTVTLRCDPISGHDNLYWYRRVMGKEIKFLLHFVKESKQDESGMPNNRFLAERTGGTYSTLKVQPAELEDSGVYFCASSQVQGAFGWTEAFFGQGTRLTVV.

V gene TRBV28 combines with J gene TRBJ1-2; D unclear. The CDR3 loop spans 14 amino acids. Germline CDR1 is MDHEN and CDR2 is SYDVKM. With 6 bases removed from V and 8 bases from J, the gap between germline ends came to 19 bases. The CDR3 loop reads CASSSPGLKWGYTF. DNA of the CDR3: TGTGCCAGCAGCTCTCCGGGCCTTAAGTGGGGCTACACCTTC.

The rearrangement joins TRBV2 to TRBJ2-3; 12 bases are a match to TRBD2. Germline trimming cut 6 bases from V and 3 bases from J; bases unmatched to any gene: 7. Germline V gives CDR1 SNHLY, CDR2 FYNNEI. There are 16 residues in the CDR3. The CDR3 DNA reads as TGTGCCAGCAGCAAAAGACTAGCGGGAGCTACAGATACGCAGTATTTT. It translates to CASSKRLAGATDTQYF.

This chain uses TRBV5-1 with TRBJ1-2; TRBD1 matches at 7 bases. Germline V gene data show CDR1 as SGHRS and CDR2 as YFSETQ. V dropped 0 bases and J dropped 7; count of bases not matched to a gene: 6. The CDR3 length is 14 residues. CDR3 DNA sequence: TGCGCCAGCAGCTTGGGCGAGACAGGGACTGGCTACACCTTC. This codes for CASSLGETGTGYTF.

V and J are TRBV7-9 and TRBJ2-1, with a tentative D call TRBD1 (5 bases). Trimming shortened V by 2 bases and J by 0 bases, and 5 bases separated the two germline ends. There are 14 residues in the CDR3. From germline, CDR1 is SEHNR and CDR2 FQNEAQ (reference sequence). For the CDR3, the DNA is TGTGCCAGCAGCTTAACAGGCTCCTACAATGAGCAGTTCTTC. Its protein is CASSLTGSYNEQFF.

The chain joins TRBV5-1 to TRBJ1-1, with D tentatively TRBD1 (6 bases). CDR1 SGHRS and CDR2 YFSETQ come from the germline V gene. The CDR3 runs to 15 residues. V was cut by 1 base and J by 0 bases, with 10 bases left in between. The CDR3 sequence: CASSLRTALNTEAFF. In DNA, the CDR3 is TGCGCCAGCAGCTTGAGGACAGCCCTGAACACTGAAGCTTTCTTT.

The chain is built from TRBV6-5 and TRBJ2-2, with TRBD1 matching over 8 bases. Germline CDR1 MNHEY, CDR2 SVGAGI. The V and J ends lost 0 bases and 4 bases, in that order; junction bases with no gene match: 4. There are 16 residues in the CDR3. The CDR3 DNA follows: TGTGCCAGCAGTTACTCAGGCAGGGGGCTCACCGGGGAGCTGTTTTTT. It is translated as CASSYSGRGLTGELFF.

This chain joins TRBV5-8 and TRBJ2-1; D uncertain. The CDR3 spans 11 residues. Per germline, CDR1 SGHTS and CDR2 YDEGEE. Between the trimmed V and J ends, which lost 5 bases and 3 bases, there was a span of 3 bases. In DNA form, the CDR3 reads TGTGCCAGCAGACTCTACAATGAGCAGTTCTTC. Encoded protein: CASRLYNEQFF.

The chain's CDR3 is CASSYAGAYYTEAFF. The DNA of the CDR3 is TGTGCCAGCAGTTACGCGGGGGCGTATTACACTGAAGCTTTCTTT. This chain connects TRBV6-6 to TRBJ1-1; a possible D gene is TRBD1 (6 bases). The V end lost 2 bases, the J end lost 3 bases, and 13 bases lay between the germline ends. The CDR3 has 15 residues. Germline CDR1 reads MNHNY; CDR2 reads SVGAGI (reference sequence).

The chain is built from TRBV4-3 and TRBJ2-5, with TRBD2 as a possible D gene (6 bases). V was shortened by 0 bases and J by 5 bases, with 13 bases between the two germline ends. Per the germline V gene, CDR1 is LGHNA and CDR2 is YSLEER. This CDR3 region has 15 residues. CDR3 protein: CASSQDGGPGETQYF. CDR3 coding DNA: TGCGCCAGCAGCCAAGACGGAGGGCCAGGGGAGACCCAGTACTTC.

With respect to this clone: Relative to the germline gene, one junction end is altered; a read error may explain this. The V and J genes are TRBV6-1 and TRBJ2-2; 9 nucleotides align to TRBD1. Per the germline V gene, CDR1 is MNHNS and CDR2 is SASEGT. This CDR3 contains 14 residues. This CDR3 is CSSDTGGYPGELFF. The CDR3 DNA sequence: TGTTCCAGTGACACAGGGGGCTACCCCGGGGAGCTGTTTTTT.

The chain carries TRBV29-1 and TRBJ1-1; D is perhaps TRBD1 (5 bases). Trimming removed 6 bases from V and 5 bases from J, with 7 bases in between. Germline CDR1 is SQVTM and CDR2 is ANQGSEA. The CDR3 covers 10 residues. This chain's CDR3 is CSVQGTEAFF. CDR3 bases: TGCAGCGTCCAGGGTACTGAAGCTTTCTTT.

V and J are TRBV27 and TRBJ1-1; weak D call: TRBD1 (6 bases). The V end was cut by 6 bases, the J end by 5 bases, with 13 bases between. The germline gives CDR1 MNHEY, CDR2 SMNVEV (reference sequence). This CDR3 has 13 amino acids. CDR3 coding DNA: TGTGCCAGCAGCGACCGGACAGTTACTGAAGCTTTCTTT. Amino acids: CASSDRTVTEAFF.

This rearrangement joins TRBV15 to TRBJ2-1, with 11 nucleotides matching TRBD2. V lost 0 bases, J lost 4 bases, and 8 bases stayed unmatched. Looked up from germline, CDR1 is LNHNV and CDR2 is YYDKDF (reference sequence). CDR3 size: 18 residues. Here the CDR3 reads CATSRDPPGTSGYNEQFF. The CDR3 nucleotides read TGTGCCACCAGCAGAGACCCACCCGGGACTAGCGGTTACAATGAGCAGTTCTTC.

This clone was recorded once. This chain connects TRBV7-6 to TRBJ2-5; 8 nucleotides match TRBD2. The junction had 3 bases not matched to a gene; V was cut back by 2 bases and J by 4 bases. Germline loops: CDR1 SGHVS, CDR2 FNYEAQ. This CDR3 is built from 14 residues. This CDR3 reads CASSLSGSTETQYF. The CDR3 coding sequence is TGTGCCAGCAGCTTAAGCGGGAGTACAGAGACCCAGTACTTC.

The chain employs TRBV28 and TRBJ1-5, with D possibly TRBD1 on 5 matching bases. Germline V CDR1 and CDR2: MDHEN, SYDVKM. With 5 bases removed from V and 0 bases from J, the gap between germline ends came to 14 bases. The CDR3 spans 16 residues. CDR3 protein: CASSPRDRYSNQPQHF. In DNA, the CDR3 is TGTGCCAGCAGTCCCCGAGACAGATATAGCAATCAGCCCCAGCATTTT.

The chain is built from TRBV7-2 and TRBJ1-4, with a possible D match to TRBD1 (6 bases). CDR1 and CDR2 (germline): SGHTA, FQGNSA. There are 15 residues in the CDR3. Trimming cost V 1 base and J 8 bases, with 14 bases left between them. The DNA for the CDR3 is TGTGCCAGCAGCTTAGGGGGAAGGGGGGCGGAAAAACTGTTTTTT. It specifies CASSLGGRGAEKLFF.

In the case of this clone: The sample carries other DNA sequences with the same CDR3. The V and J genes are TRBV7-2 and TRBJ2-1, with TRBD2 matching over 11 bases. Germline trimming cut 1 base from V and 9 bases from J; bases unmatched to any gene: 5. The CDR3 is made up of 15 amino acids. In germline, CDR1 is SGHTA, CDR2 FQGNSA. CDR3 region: CASSLVSGGAGEQFF. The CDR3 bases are TGTGCCAGCAGCTTAGTTAGCGGGGGGGCCGGTGAGCAGTTCTTC.

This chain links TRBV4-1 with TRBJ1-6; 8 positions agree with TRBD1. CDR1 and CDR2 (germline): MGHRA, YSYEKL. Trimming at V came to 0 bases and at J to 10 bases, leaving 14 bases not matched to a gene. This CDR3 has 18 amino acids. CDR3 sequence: CASSQDGRVITGGSPLHF. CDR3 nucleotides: TGCGCCAGCAGCCAAGATGGTAGGGTTATAACAGGGGGATCACCCCTCCACTTT.

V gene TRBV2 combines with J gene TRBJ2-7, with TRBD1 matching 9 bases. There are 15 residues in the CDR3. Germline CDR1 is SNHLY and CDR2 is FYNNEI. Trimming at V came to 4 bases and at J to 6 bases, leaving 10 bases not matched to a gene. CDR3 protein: CASSVTGTGFFEQYF. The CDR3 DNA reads TGTGCCAGCAGTGTCACCGGGACAGGGTTTTTCGAGCAGTACTTC.

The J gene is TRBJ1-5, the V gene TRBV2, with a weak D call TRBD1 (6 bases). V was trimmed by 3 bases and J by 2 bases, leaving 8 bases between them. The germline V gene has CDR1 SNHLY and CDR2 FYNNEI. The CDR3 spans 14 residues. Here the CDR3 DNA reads TGTGCCAGCAGTGAGTACAGGGGCAATCAGCCCCAGCATTTT. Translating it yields CASSEYRGNQPQHF.